This is a list of T cell receptor beta chains from one sample in a study of T cell responses to AZD1222 COVID-19 vaccine. Sequenced by immunoSEQ multiplex PCR; TCRdb stores in-frame clones only, minus some. The profile shows 78,000 or so clones, about nine tenths of them singletons. The input for sequencing was peripheral blood, taken on day 0 of AZD1222 vaccination. The receptor source for this set is an adult in good health. CDR3s include the opening cysteine and the closing phenylalanine or tryptophan. D genes are given only for firm matches. Clone size appears in some rows only: once, few, many, or a class for an expanded clone.

>NA|TRBJ2-7|NA|TRBV12-3/TRBV12-4|13
CASSSSGGNEQYF
TGTGCCAGCAGTTCCTCGGGCGGTAACGAGCAGTACTTC
>NA|TRBJ2-1|TRBD2|TRBV11-2|16
CASSYTLAGENNEQFF
TGTGCCAGCAGTTACACCCTAGCGGGGGAGAACAATGAGCAGTTCTTC
>few|TRBJ2-7|NA|TRBV28|12
CASSERPDEQYF
TGTGCCAGCAGTGAGCGCCCGGACGAGCAGTACTTC
>NA|TRBJ1-6|TRBD1|TRBV7-6|16
CASSLDRGPNNSPLHF
TGTGCCAGCAGCTTAGACAGGGGGCCGAATAATTCACCCCTCCACTTT
>NA|TRBJ2-1|TRBD2|TRBV3-1/TRBV3-2|16
CASSQALAGDWSEQFF
TGTGCCAGCAGCCAAGCACTAGCGGGAGATTGGAGTGAGCAGTTCTTC
>NA|TRBJ2-2|NA|TRBV19|15
CASSIITGSTGELFF
TGTGCCAGTAGTATCATCACCGGCTCCACCGGGGAGCTGTTTTTT
>NA|TRBJ2-7|NA|TRBV7-2|13
CASTGRSSYEQYF
TGTGCCAGTACAGGGCGAAGCTCCTACGAGCAGTACTTC
>few|TRBJ2-7|TRBD1|TRBV5-1|15
CASSLVGDRAHEQYF
TGCGCCAGCAGCTTGGTTGGAGACAGGGCACACGAGCAGTACTTC
>NA|TRBJ2-1|NA|TRBV12-5|14
CASAPDPLRGEQFF
TGTGCTAGTGCCCCTGACCCCCTGCGGGGTGAGCAGTTCTTC
>NA|TRBJ1-6|NA|TRBV3-1/TRBV3-2|16
CASSQPSTGGQGSLHF
TGTGCCAGCAGCCAACCCTCGACAGGAGGTCAAGGGTCCCTCCACTTT
>NA|TRBJ2-2|NA|TRBV7-9|14
CASSPTDGAGELFF
TGTGCCAGCAGCCCCACTGACGGTGCCGGGGAGCTGTTTTTT
>NA|TRBJ1-2|NA|TRBV19|15
CASSIATQGYYGYTF
TGTGCCAGTAGTATAGCCACCCAGGGATACTATGGCTACACCTTC
>NA|TRBJ2-5|TRBD1|TRBV7-8|16
CASSPMGQGAGETQYF
TGTGCCAGCAGCCCGATGGGACAGGGGGCGGGAGAGACCCAGTACTTC
>NA|TRBJ1-6|TRBD1|TRBV3-1/TRBV3-2|17
CASSQGQRPRGSVPLHF
TGTGCCAGCAGCCAAGGCCAAAGACCCAGGGGGTCCGTACCCCTCCACTTT
>NA|TRBJ2-3|NA|TRBV27|13
CASLNRVGVTQYF
TGTGCCAGCTTAAACAGGGTCGGAGTTACGCAGTATTTT
>NA|TRBJ2-4|NA|TRBV30|14
CAWTPSVGLNIQYF
TGTGCCTGGACTCCCTCGGTTGGGTTGAACATTCAGTACTTC
>many|TRBJ2-3|NA|TRBV5-1|14
CASSSGTQENTQYF
TGCGCCAGCAGCTCGGGGACCCAGGAAAATACGCAGTATTTT
>NA|TRBJ2-5|NA|TRBV21-1|16
CASSRTPGQIQETQYF
TGTGCCAGCAGTCGAACCCCGGGACAGATCCAAGAGACCCAGTACTTC
>NA|TRBJ1-6|NA|TRBV27|14
CASSAGDNNSPLHF
TGTGCCAGCTCGGCAGGGGATAATAATTCACCCCTCCACTTT
>NA|TRBJ2-3|NA|TRBV24-1|13
CATSEQITDTQYF
TGTGCCACCAGTGAACAGATAACAGATACGCAGTATTTT
>NA|TRBJ2-3|NA|TRBV19|15
CASSIGGHSTDTQYF
TGTGCCAGTAGTATAGGGGGACACAGCACAGATACGCAGTATTTT
>NA|TRBJ2-1|TRBD1|TRBV4-1|17
CASSRTLTGGFDNEQFF
TGCGCCAGCAGCCGAACATTGACAGGGGGCTTCGACAATGAGCAGTTCTTC
>once|TRBJ2-5|NA|TRBV19|17
CASNARETGQRQETQYF
TGTGCCAGTAACGCGAGGGAAACCGGACAGAGACAAGAGACCCAGTACTTC
>NA|TRBJ1-5|NA|TRBV7-2|14
CASSLRAGEQPQHF
TGTGCCAGCAGCTTAAGGGCAGGGGAACAGCCCCAGCATTTT
>NA|TRBJ2-1|TRBD2|TRBV11-2|15
CASSSLAGVGNEQFF
TGTGCCAGCAGCTCCCTAGCGGGGGTGGGAAATGAGCAGTTCTTC
>NA|TRBJ2-7|TRBD2|TRBV3-1/TRBV3-2|15
CASSRRPSGNYEQYF
TGTGCCAGCAGCCGACGGCCTAGCGGAAATTACGAGCAGTACTTC
>few|TRBJ2-2|NA|TRBV6-1|16
CASSAIPAGNTGELFF
TGTGCCAGCAGTGCCATTCCAGCGGGGAACACCGGGGAGCTGTTTTTT
>NA|TRBJ2-2|NA|TRBV19|14
CASLRGRLGGELFF
TGTGCCAGTTTGAGGGGCCGCCTTGGCGGGGAGCTGTTTTTT
>NA|TRBJ1-5|NA|TRBV27|14
CASSTTVGNQPQHF
TGTGCCAGCAGCACTACAGTGGGCAATCAGCCCCAGCATTTT
>NA|TRBJ1-3|NA|TRBV20-1|13
CSASLVSGNTIYF
TGCAGTGCTAGTTTAGTTTCTGGAAACACCATATATTTT
>NA|TRBJ2-3|TRBD2|TRBV27|16
CASSPGLAGDTDTQYF
TGTGCCAGCAGTCCTGGACTAGCGGGAGACACAGATACGCAGTATTTT
>NA|TRBJ2-1|TRBD2|TRBV19|20
CASSIVLAGGPVFSYNEQFF
TGTGCCAGTAGTATAGTACTAGCGGGAGGCCCGGTCTTCTCCTACAATGAGCAGTTCTTC
>NA|TRBJ2-3|NA|TRBV29-1|14
CSVEGTLSTDTQYF
TGCAGCGTAGAAGGGACTCTTAGCACAGATACGCAGTATTTT
>NA|TRBJ2-2|TRBD1|TRBV28|15
CASSLGDRGTGELFF
TGTGCCAGCAGTTTAGGAGACAGGGGCACCGGGGAGCTGTTTTTT
>NA|TRBJ2-7|NA|TRBV5-8|16
CASSLSTKTGSYEQYF
TGTGCCAGCAGCTTGTCTACTAAGACGGGCTCCTACGAGCAGTACTTC
>NA|TRBJ2-5|TRBD1|TRBV9|13
CASSETGKETQYF
TGTGCCAGCAGCGAGACAGGGAAAGAGACCCAGTACTTC
>NA|TRBJ1-2|NA|TRBV5-4|15
CASSLGAGMNYGYTF
TGTGCCAGCAGCTTGGGGGCGGGGATGAACTATGGCTACACCTTC
>NA|TRBJ2-7|NA|TRBV27|14
CASSELGDSYEQYF
TGTGCCAGCAGTGAGCTTGGGGACTCCTACGAGCAGTACTTC
>NA|TRBJ1-3|TRBD1|TRBV27|14
CASKYSGQENTIYF
TGTGCCAGCAAGTATTCGGGACAGGAAAACACCATATATTTT
>NA|TRBJ1-1|NA|TRBV27|15
CASKPPGTVNTEAFF
TGTGCCAGCAAACCCCCCGGGACGGTGAACACTGAAGCTTTCTTT
>NA|TRBJ1-6|NA|TRBV28|12
CASSTPTGPLHF
TGTGCCAGCAGCACCCCGACGGGACCCCTCCACTTT
>NA|TRBJ1-1|NA|TRBV21-1|15
CASSKGDRENTEAFF
TGTGCCAGCAGCAAAGGGGACAGGGAGAACACTGAAGCTTTCTTT
>once|TRBJ2-3|TRBD1|TRBV5-1|15
CASSSRTGSTDTQYF
TGCGCCAGCAGCTCCCGGACAGGGTCCACAGATACGCAGTATTTT
>NA|TRBJ1-1|TRBD1|TRBV9|14
CASSAGQGGSEAFF
TGTGCCAGCAGCGCAGGACAGGGAGGGAGCGAAGCTTTCTTT
>NA|TRBJ1-1|NA|TRBV19|13
CASSTQRHTEAFF
TGTGCCAGTAGTACTCAGAGGCACACTGAAGCTTTCTTT
>NA|TRBJ2-3|NA|TRBV3-1/TRBV3-2|12
CASSGTTDTQYF
TGTGCCAGCAGCGGTACCACAGATACGCAGTATTTT
>NA|TRBJ2-3|NA|TRBV3-1/TRBV3-2|13
CASSQRARDTQYF
TGTGCCAGCAGCCAACGGGCCAGAGATACGCAGTATTTT
>NA|TRBJ1-1|NA|TRBV7-9|14
CASSKSFMNTEAFF
TGTGCCAGCAGCAAAAGTTTTATGAACACTGAAGCTTTCTTT
>NA|TRBJ2-7|TRBD2|TRBV4-1|15
CASSQEGSGSREQYF
TGCGCCAGCAGCCAAGAGGGTAGCGGGAGCCGCGAGCAGTACTTC
>NA|TRBJ2-3|NA|TRBV6-4|15
CASSERDSAGDTQYF
TGTGCCAGCAGTGAAAGGGACTCAGCAGGAGATACGCAGTATTTT